This T cell receptor (beta chain) was sequenced in a study of T cells in Graves' hyperthyroidism and ophthalmopathy. Study observations and caveats: Most expanded thyroid clonotypes above 0.001 also appeared in blood.

Looked up from germline, CDR1 is SNHLY and CDR2 is FYNNEI. This CDR3 contains 14 residues. The V and J ends lost 7 bases and 3 bases respectively, with 13 bases between them. From 9 to 10 ml of fresh peripheral blood, PBMCs were isolated. With regard to this clonotype: The antigen is unknown.

RNA transcripts were the template for amplifying TCR beta CDR3 regions. A set of HTBI primers served as the primers for a first-round RT-PCR of the TCR CDR3. TCRdb itself ran the multiplex PCR reads through MiXCR, one entry per CDR3 protein. This sample carries around 400,000 distinct CDR3 sequences, 15% to 17% of them seen once, and the ten largest clones take roughly 26%. Sequenced: blood. The TCR comes from a woman aged 18-35 years with Graves' hyperthyroidism that later progressed to Graves' ophthalmopathy. This sequence joins TRBV2 and TRBJ2-4; a possible D gene is TRBD2 (6 bases). The CDR3 protein is CASTRDMGKNIQYF. The DNA for the CDR3 is TGTGCCAGCACGCGGGATATGGGCAAAAACATTCAGTACTTC.